This TCR beta chain was obtained from a study of CD8+ T cells in alopecia areata. Whole-study results and caveats: A large proportion of expanded lesional clones were detected persisting in scalp and blood during tofacitinib. Alphabeta T cells residing in normal skin are also sequenced in scalp samples. Sharing of TCRs across patients appeared less clear than in mice, possibly for HLA-related reasons. Clonality in lesional scalp, especially alopecia totalis/universalis, exceeded that of normal scalp.

Described treatment: oral pan-JAK inhibitor, 5-10 mg twice daily. Following extraction, RNA underwent reverse transcription to cDNA, which served as the sequencing template. The assay was immunoSEQ multiplex PCR, and TCRdb's table has in-frame clones only and misses some. The sample comprises 200,000 to 250,000 clones, under 70% of which are singletons, and around 3.9% rests with the top ten. On this clone itself: Its antigen is unknown.

The sequencing here drew on CD4+ T cells sorted from blood, taken at week 4, from a patient treated with tofacitinib. The clonotype originates from a human donor with alopecia areata.

The CDR3 DNA reads as TGCAGCGTTCGCCAACAGGCGAACACTGAAGCTTTCTTT. Translation gives CSVRQQANTEAFF. V usage is TRBV29-1 and J usage is TRBJ1-1; D may be TRBD1 (5 bases). Looked up from germline, CDR1 is SQVTM and CDR2 is ANQGSEA. This CDR3 contains 13 residues. Trimming shortened V by 5 bases and J by 1 base, and 11 bases separated the two germline ends.